This T cell receptor (beta chain) was identified during a study of T cell responses to AZD1222 COVID-19 vaccine. Points from the study as a whole: It was only six AZD1222 recipients who were seropositive at baseline.

The method was immunoSEQ multiplex PCR; TCRdb's version includes in-frame clones alone and lacks a portion of them. Among roughly 180,000 clones listed, approximately 90% were seen once. Note on this clone: Its specificity is unknown.

The CDR3 sequence is 13 residues long. The V gene's germline CDR1 is MNHEY and CDR2 SVGAGI. The ends lost 8 bases at V and 5 bases at J; junction bases unmatched: 2. The chain uses TRBV6-5 and TRBJ2-3; 12 bases are a match to TRBD2. The sample consisted of peripheral blood, taken 28 days after the second AZD1222 dose. The sequence was obtained from an adult who received the AZD1222 COVID-19 vaccine. CDR3 loop: CASGLAGQDTQYF. The CDR3 DNA sequence: TGTGCCAGCGGACTAGCGGGACAAGATACGCAGTATTTT.